The 26 T cell receptor beta chains listed next were all sequenced from one sample in a study of neurological immune-mediated disorders. One entry per CDR3 protein, called by TCRdb with MiXCR from the 5' RACE reads. The profile shows more than 70,000 distinct CDR3 sequences, roughly a sixth of them singletons. Sequencing was performed on PBMCs. The receptors were sampled from a woman aged 40 to 50 in good health.

On this clonotype: Here the CDR3 omits its conserved ending phenylalanine or tryptophan, so a read error is the likely source. The chain employs TRBV4-3 and TRBJ2-1, with a possible D match to TRBD1 (5 bases). The CDR3 spans 15 residues. The germline gives CDR1 LGHNA, CDR2 YSLEER. Trimming took off 4 bases at V and 6 bases at J, with 16 bases between the two ends. CDR3 residues: CASSLLGEEFNEQFS. In DNA, the CDR3 is TGCGCCAGCAGCCTCCTAGGGGAAGAATTCAATGAGCAGTTCTCC.

This clonotype was recorded many times. The chain is built from TRBV4-2 and TRBJ1-4; D possibly corresponds to TRBD1 (6 bases). Trimming removed 4 bases at V and 8 bases at J, with 14 bases between. This CDR3 has 14 amino acids. From germline, CDR1 is LGHNA and CDR2 YNFKEQ. In DNA, the CDR3 is TGTGCCAGCAGCCTACAGGGACCCAGAGAAAAACTGTTTTTT. Translating it yields CASSLQGPREKLFF.

This clonotype was found many times. The V gene is TRBV12-3 or TRBV12-4, the J gene TRBJ1-6, with D maybe TRBD1 (5 bases). V lost 5 bases, J lost 5 bases, and 10 bases lay in between. This CDR3 spans 14 amino acids. CDR3 in amino acids: CASSPGGDNSPLHF. In DNA form, the CDR3 reads TGTGCCAGCAGTCCTGGGGGTGATAATTCACCCCTCCACTTT.

At least ten counts were recorded for this clonotype. The V call is TRBV5-1, the J call TRBJ2-1; TRBD1 aligns across 9 bases. V trimming: 4 bases; J trimming: 8 bases; junction bases outside the gene matches: 13. Looked up from germline, CDR1 is SGHRS and CDR2 is YFSETQ. The CDR3 totals 16 residues. The CDR3, as DNA: TGCGCCAGCAGCCCGCCTCTTGGGACAGGGATGCATGAGCAGTTCTTC. Translated, it gives CASSPPLGTGMHEQFF.

This chain joins TRBV5-1 and TRBJ1-2, with a possible D match to TRBD1 (6 bases). V was shortened by 4 bases and J by 2 bases, with 24 bases between the two germline ends. In germline, CDR1 is SGHRS, CDR2 YFSETQ. The CDR3 is 18 residues long. CDR3 in amino acids: CASSRWSGTCALNYGYTF. In DNA form, the CDR3 reads TGCGCCAGCAGCAGGTGGTCCGGGACATGTGCCCTAAACTATGGCTACACCTTC. The complete variable domain, with remaining parts taken from reference TRBV5-1 and TRBJ1-2, reads KAGVTQTPRYLIKTRGQQVTLSCSPISGHRSVSWYQQTPGQGLQFLFEYFSETQRNKGNFPGRFSGRQFSNSRSEMNVSTLELGDSALYLCASSRWSGTCALNYGYTFGSGTRLTVV.

The CDR3 loop is CASSYFRGQYNEQFF. CDR3 coding DNA: TGTGCCAGCAGTTATTTCCGGGGGCAGTACAATGAGCAGTTCTTC. The chain employs TRBV6-2 or TRBV6-3 and TRBJ2-1; the D gene could be TRBD1 or TRBD2 (6 bases each). The CDR3 is 15 residues long. Germline lookup yields CDR1 MNHEY and CDR2 SVGEGT. With 3 bases removed from V and 4 bases from J, the gap between germline ends came to 13 bases.

This chain links TRBV18 with TRBJ2-1, with a tentative D call TRBD2 (6 bases). Germline-derived CDR1 and CDR2 are KGHSH and LQKENI. Trimming removed 3 bases from V and 5 bases from J, with 11 bases in between. This CDR3 has 14 amino acids. The CDR3 bases are TGTGCCAGCTCACCGGGACTGGAAAACAATGAGCAGTTCTTC. Translated, it gives CASSPGLENNEQFF.

This clonotype occurred many times. The CDR3, as DNA: TGTGCCATCAGTTCCGATTTGGGGCTCCCAGAGACCCAGTACTTC. Protein sequence: CAISSDLGLPETQYF. The chain combines TRBV10-3 with TRBJ2-5; tentative D call: TRBD1 (5 bases). CDR1 ENHRY and CDR2 SYGVKD come from the germline V gene. There are 15 residues in the CDR3. V dropped 5 bases and J dropped 4 bases, with 17 bases sitting between them.

The rearrangement joins TRBV19 to TRBJ1-5; D is unclear. Germline loops: CDR1 LNHDA, CDR2 SQIVND (reference sequence). Trimming pared 5 bases from V and 7 bases from J, leaving 21 bases between. CDR3 length equals 16 residues. The CDR3 sequence: CASSHGRNGGLQPQHF. The CDR3 DNA is TGTGCCAGTAGTCACGGACGAAATGGTGGATTACAGCCCCAGCATTTT.

In this sample, this clonotype turned up many times. The rearrangement joins TRBV18 to TRBJ2-3; D gene uncertain. Trimming stripped 2 bases from V and 1 base from J, with 4 bases between. This CDR3 comprises 13 residues. The germline gives CDR1 KGHSH, CDR2 LQKENI. The CDR3 DNA is TGTGCCAGCTCACCAAGCCGCACAGATACGCAGTATTTT. This codes for CASSPSRTDTQYF.

This clonotype was seen ten or more times. V usage is TRBV5-1 and J usage is TRBJ2-2, with TRBD1 matching 8 bases. This CDR3 region has 16 residues. The V segment lost 3 bases and the J segment 1 base; nucleotides outside the gene matches: 5. Germline CDR1 reads SGHRS; CDR2 reads YFSETQ. The CDR3 region has the DNA TGCGCCAGCAGCTCGACCGACAGGGGGAACACCGGGGAGCTGTTTTTT. Its protein product is CASSSTDRGNTGELFF.

This clonotype was seen at least ten times. The chain is built from TRBV5-1 and TRBJ2-1; D not certain. Germline V gene data show CDR1 as SGHRS and CDR2 as YFSETQ. The CDR3 is 12 amino acids. V was cut by 0 bases and J by 9 bases, with 7 bases left in between. The CDR3 sequence is CASSLVAFEQFF. CDR3 in DNA: TGCGCCAGCAGCTTGGTGGCGTTTGAGCAGTTCTTC. The full variable domain, rest sourced from reference TRBV5-1 and TRBJ2-1, is KAGVTQTPRYLIKTRGQQVTLSCSPISGHRSVSWYQQTPGQGLQFLFEYFSETQRNKGNFPGRFSGRQFSNSRSEMNVSTLELGDSALYLCASSLVAFEQFFGPGTRLTVL.

This clonotype has ten or more counts. The rearrangement uses TRBV7-3 and TRBJ2-3; 8 nucleotides match TRBD2. V trimming: 0 bases; J trimming: 5 bases; junction bases outside the gene matches: 7. The CDR3 length is 16 residues. The V gene's germline CDR1 is SGHTA and CDR2 FQGTGA. The CDR3 nucleotides are TGTGCCAGCAGCTTAACAGGCGGGGGGCCCGAAGATACGCAGTATTTT. Translating it yields CASSLTGGGPEDTQYF.

The rearrangement uses TRBV12-3 or TRBV12-4 and TRBJ2-5; no firm D call. Trimming cost V 1 base and J 5 bases, with 11 bases left between them. This CDR3 contains 14 residues. The CDR3 nucleotides read TGTGCCAGCAGTTTAGGGGGAACCCAGGAGACCCAGTACTTC. Protein: CASSLGGTQETQYF.

The table lists this clonotype with many counts. The chain joins TRBV20-1 to TRBJ2-3, with D maybe TRBD2 (7 bases). V was clipped by 8 bases and J by 0 bases, with 15 bases between them. CDR1 is DFQATT and CDR2 is SNEGSKA in the germline V gene (reference sequence). This CDR3 has 14 residues. The CDR3 spells CSPRAGASTDTQYF. The CDR3 bases are TGCAGTCCTCGGGCGGGGGCGAGCACAGATACGCAGTATTTT.

There are many counts of this clonotype. This chain links TRBV6-2 or TRBV6-3 with TRBJ2-3, with TRBD2 matching over 7 bases. Germline V lookup: CDR1 MNHEY, CDR2 SVGEGT. The CDR3 spans 17 residues. The V gene end was trimmed by 4 bases and the J gene end by 0 bases; junction bases not matched to a gene: 10. This CDR3 reads CASSFIGAGLSTDTQYF. CDR3 DNA: TGTGCCAGCAGTTTCATCGGAGCGGGGCTAAGCACAGATACGCAGTATTTT.

This clonotype was observed many times. This chain links TRBV12-3 or TRBV12-4 with TRBJ2-5, with D possibly being TRBD2 (6 bases). V lost 8 bases and J 0 bases, leaving 19 bases between the germline ends. This CDR3 contains 16 residues. The CDR3 DNA is TGTGCCAGCGGCTCGGGGGTCTCTAGGTACCAAGAGACCCAGTACTTC. This codes for CASGSGVSRYQETQYF.

This clonotype was recorded at least ten times. V gene TRBV29-1 combines with J gene TRBJ2-2; 9 nucleotides match TRBD2. Germline CDR1 is SQVTM and CDR2 is ANQGSEA. V lost 4 bases to trimming and J lost 7 bases; unmatched junction nucleotides: 7. This CDR3 is 14 amino acids long. The CDR3: CSVVTSGPNGELFF. The CDR3 DNA reads as TGCAGCGTTGTTACTAGCGGGCCGAACGGGGAGCTGTTTTTT.

This clonotype was seen repeatedly, ten times or more. The V and J genes are TRBV3-2 and TRBJ1-2; the table gives TRBD1 as D, unverified against the DNA. TRBV3-2 is a listed pseudogene. The CDR3 is 14 residues long. CDR3 in DNA: TGTGCCAGCAGCCAAGCTGGGGCCAGATCGAGCTACACCTTC. It codes for CASSQAGARSSYTF.

This clonotype came up many times. This chain links TRBV15 with TRBJ2-5, with D possibly TRBD2 on 5 matching bases. There are 15 residues in the CDR3. Germline CDR1 LNHNV, CDR2 YYDKDF (reference sequence). Trimming shortened V by 0 bases and J by 0 bases, and 8 bases separated the two germline ends. The CDR3 DNA reads TGTGCCACCAGCAGAGATGGGGAGAACCAAGAGACCCAGTACTTC. Protein sequence: CATSRDGENQETQYF.

This clonotype was counted at least ten times. The chain links TRBV27 to TRBJ2-1; TRBD1 might be the D (6 bases). Germline CDR1 is MNHEY and CDR2 is SMNVEV (reference sequence). The CDR3 spans 17 residues. V shed 4 bases and J shed 9 bases, with 25 bases lying between them. CDR3 region: CASSWQRLQGRIGEQFF. In DNA, the CDR3 is TGTGCCAGCAGTTGGCAGAGATTACAGGGTAGAATCGGTGAGCAGTTCTTC.

This clonotype was picked up many times. CDR3 DNA: TGTGCCAGCAGCTTCAGGACTAGCGGGGGGTCAGTAGGCAAAAACATTCAGTACTTC. Protein product: CASSFRTSGGSVGKNIQYF. The rearrangement joins TRBV13 to TRBJ2-4, with 14 bases that match TRBD2. Germline-derived CDR1 and CDR2 are PRHDT and FYEKMQ (reference sequence). Trimming at V came to 3 bases and at J to 3 bases, leaving 10 bases not matched to a gene. The CDR3 has 19 amino acids.

This clonotype came up many times. The V and J genes are TRBV29-1 and TRBJ2-7, with 12 bases matching TRBD2. The germline V gene has CDR1 SQVTM and CDR2 ANQGSEA. V gave up 5 bases and J gave up 7 bases; unmatched junction bases: 12. The CDR3 loop spans 15 amino acids. CDR3 residues: CSVLTSGGPAEEQYF. The CDR3 bases are TGCAGCGTTCTGACTAGCGGGGGACCCGCGGAGGAGCAGTACTTC.

This clonotype was observed many times. The V and J genes are TRBV5-5 and TRBJ2-7; D not resolved. V gave up 0 bases and J gave up 5 bases, with 15 bases separating them. The CDR3 has 15 residues. Germline V lookup: CDR1 SGHKS, CDR2 YYEKEE (reference sequence). CDR3 protein: CASSLEQIPIHEQYV. DNA for the CDR3: TGTGCCAGCAGCTTGGAACAAATCCCCATCCACGAGCAGTACGTC.

The chain recombines TRBV5-1 with TRBJ2-6; D is unclear. Germline V lookup: CDR1 SGHRS, CDR2 YFSETQ. The CDR3 totals 15 residues. The V and J ends lost 0 bases and 0 bases respectively, with 4 bases between them. The CDR3 DNA follows: TGCGCCAGCAGCTTGGATTTCTCTGGGGCCAACGTCCTGACTTTC. It specifies CASSLDFSGANVLTF.

V gene TRBV7-9 combines with J gene TRBJ2-5, with a tentative D call TRBD2 (7 bases). V lost 4 bases and J lost 4, with 19 bases in between. The V gene's germline CDR1 is SEHNR and CDR2 FQNEAQ (reference sequence). CDR3 length equals 16 residues. CDR3 DNA sequence: TGTGCCAGCAGCTCCTTGGTCGGGGGGCGCACAGAGACCCAGTACTTC. Translated, it gives CASSSLVGGRTETQYF.